The 11 T cell receptor beta chains given below trace back to one sample, sequenced in a study of T cell responses to AZD1222 COVID-19 vaccine. Sequencing used immunoSEQ multiplex PCR; TCRdb keeps in-frame clones, though not all of them. The sample lists 90,000 to 130,000 clones; more than 70% were seen once. The input for sequencing was peripheral blood, taken on day 0 of MenACWY control vaccination. These receptors were obtained from an adult in good health.

The V gene is TRBV30, the J gene TRBJ1-1; D gene ambiguous. This CDR3 contains 14 residues. Germline assignment: CDR1 GTSNPN and CDR2 SVGIG (reference sequence). V lost 5 bases, J lost 5 bases, and 18 bases lay in between. The chain's CDR3 is CAWVGRAARTEAFF. CDR3 DNA sequence: TGTGCCTGGGTCGGCCGGGCCGCGAGGACTGAAGCTTTCTTT. Looking up the rest from reference TRBV30 and TRBJ1-1 gives the full variable domain: SQTIHQWPATLVQPVGSPLSLECTVEGTSNPNLYWYRQAAGRGLQLLFYSVGIGQISSEVPQNLSASRPQDRQFILSSKKLLLSDSGFYLCAWVGRAARTEAFFGQGTRLTVV.

The rearrangement joins TRBV28 to TRBJ2-1; D might be TRBD2 (5 bases). V was pared by 6 bases and J by 10 bases, with 22 bases between. CDR1 MDHEN and CDR2 SYDVKM come from the germline V gene. The CDR3 runs 15 residues. CDR3 region: CASSPLSGLVGEQFF. The CDR3 DNA is TGTGCCAGCAGCCCACTGAGCGGTCTAGTTGGGGAGCAGTTCTTC.

This chain connects TRBV30 to TRBJ1-5; 7 positions agree with TRBD1. Germline V gene sequence: CDR1 GTSNPN, CDR2 SVGIG (reference sequence). The CDR3 is 14 residues long. V was clipped by 6 bases and J by 3 bases; unmatched bases: 8. In nucleotides, the CDR3 is TGTGCCTGCAATGGACAGGCCTTCAATCAGCCCCAGCATTTT. It yields the protein CACNGQAFNQPQHF.

V usage is TRBV29-1 and J usage is TRBJ2-3, with TRBD2 matching 10 bases. CDR1 is SQVTM and CDR2 is ANQGSEA in the germline V gene. The CDR3 is 15 residues long. After removal of 3 bases from V and 1 base from J, the junction contained 4 bases not matched to a gene. Here the CDR3 reads CSVDGAGGGTDTQYF. As DNA, the CDR3 is TGCAGCGTTGACGGAGCGGGGGGGGGCACAGATACGCAGTATTTT.

The genes are TRBV30 and TRBJ1-5; D remains unclear. In germline, CDR1 is GTSNPN, CDR2 SVGIG (reference sequence). Trimming shortened V by 3 bases and J by 4 bases, and 10 bases separated the two germline ends. CDR3 length: 13 amino acids. The CDR3 is CAWSLGRNQPQHF. The CDR3 nucleotides read TGTGCCTGGAGCCTGGGTAGGAATCAGCCCCAGCATTTT.

The gene calls are TRBV28 and TRBJ1-6, with 10 nucleotides matching TRBD1. Germline CDR1 MDHEN, CDR2 SYDVKM. The CDR3 is made up of 17 amino acids. J lost 9 bases, V lost 6 bases, and 14 bases had no gene match. The CDR3 DNA follows: TGTGCCAGCAGACCGACAGGGGGCTGGGGTCGGGGTTCACCCCTCCACTTT. It translates to CASRPTGGWGRGSPLHF.

The chain combines TRBV11-2 with TRBJ1-6; D may be TRBD1 (6 bases). The CDR3 consists of 13 residues. Trimming cost V 5 bases and J 10 bases, with 12 bases left between them. CDR1 and CDR2 from the germline V gene are SGHAT and FQNNGV. The CDR3 is CASSPRTASPLHF. CDR3 bases: TGTGCCAGCAGCCCACGGACAGCATCACCCCTCCACTTT.

This CDR3 is CASSALGVPYEQYF. Written as DNA, the CDR3 is TGTGCCAGCAGCGCCCTTGGGGTCCCATACGAGCAGTACTTC. The chain links TRBV9 to TRBJ2-7; unclear D gene. V was trimmed by 3 bases and J by 4 bases, leaving 14 bases between them. Germline values: CDR1 SGDLS, CDR2 YYNGEE. The CDR3 contains 14 residues.

V gene TRBV28 combines with J gene TRBJ2-1; D is perhaps TRBD1 (7 bases). Germline V gives CDR1 MDHEN, CDR2 SYDVKM. This CDR3 has 15 amino acids. The V and J ends lost 9 bases and 3 bases respectively, with 18 bases between them. The CDR3 spells CASIGAGQSYNEQFF. CDR3 coding DNA: TGTGCCAGTATTGGGGCGGGACAGAGCTACAATGAGCAGTTCTTC.

This chain joins TRBV5-1 and TRBJ2-1; no reliable D call. The CDR3 covers 15 residues. In germline, CDR1 is SGHRS, CDR2 YFSETQ. V lost 4 bases to trimming and J lost 0 bases, with 11 bases between them. CDR3 loop: CASSPAALSYNEQFF. The CDR3 DNA is TGCGCCAGCAGCCCGGCAGCCCTCTCCTACAATGAGCAGTTCTTC. The variable domain in full, with the rest retrieved from reference TRBV5-1 and TRBJ2-1, is KAGVTQTPRYLIKTRGQQVTLSCSPISGHRSVSWYQQTPGQGLQFLFEYFSETQRNKGNFPGRFSGRQFSNSRSEMNVSTLELGDSALYLCASSPAALSYNEQFFGPGTRLTVL.

This clone was observed once. The chain employs TRBV19 and TRBJ1-1; D unresolved. Germline CDR1 LNHDA, CDR2 SQIVND (reference sequence). The CDR3 runs 14 residues. V lost 0 bases to trimming and J lost 5 bases, with 10 bases between them. The CDR3 reads CASSIEPGWTEAFF. The CDR3 coding sequence is TGTGCCAGTAGTATAGAACCGGGTTGGACTGAAGCTTTCTTT.